This T cell receptor beta chain was retrieved from a study of technical replicates of blood from several donors. Germline V CDR1 and CDR2: SGHRS, YFSETQ. The CDR3 has 12 amino acids. Trimming took 0 bases from V and 12 from J; bases not matched to a gene: 3. The table lists this clone with a count of one. The protocol was immunoSEQ multiplex PCR, while the TCRdb copy is restricted to in-frame clones and leaves out a portion. The profile shows approximately 97,000 clones, approximately 95% of them singletons. The genes are TRBV5-1 and TRBJ2-1, with 7 bases aligning to TRBD2. Sequenced: T cells isolated from PBMCs. This TCR was recovered from a human donor in good health. The CDR3 nucleotides read TGCGCCAGCAGCTTGGAGTGGGAGGGGCAGTTCTTC. This sequence encodes CASSLEWEGQFF.